What follows is one T cell receptor beta chain and its context. This clone came up a few times. Which antigen it targets is not known. It has no much larger one-base neighbor in the sample; base qualities were not kept. The cohort consisted of some 730 healthy bone marrow donors. At the time of sampling, all cohort members were nominally healthy, though unrecorded immune exposures were likely present. The donor tested CMV seronegative and was one of the 352 seronegative cohort members. Each donor provided a peripheral blood sample, and peripheral blood mononuclear cells were used for TCR beta sequencing. Genomic DNA was extracted from the blood cell samples with the Qiagen DNeasy Blood Extraction Kit. The data originate from a study of cytomegalovirus exposure and HLA in healthy donors (dated by TCRdb to 2017 to 2019). Regarding the study in general: An earlier analysis of some 600 of the donors reported 250 to 300 Gb of sequence data and 90 million to 120 million unique TCR beta sequences obtained from 180 million or so T cells. Besides the first cohort of 666 subjects, a separate validation cohort made up of roughly 120 different subjects was used. Both class I and class II loci were covered by HLA typing, at four-digit resolution. Four or five DR-DQ haplotypes were handled as single units for association and clustering because linkage in the cohort was strong. In an earlier analysis of roughly 540 of the donors, high-throughput TCR beta sequencing was used to judge whether each TCR beta V gene segment behaved as functional or pseudogenic. Among the approximately 400 genotyped donors, around 79% belonged to the genetic ancestry cluster associated with self-reported Caucasian donors. The aim of the study was to test whether cataloging public T cell receptors could identify signatures of past pathogen exposure. The number of donors typed differed by locus, with roughly 620-630 for A, B, C, DRB1 and DQB1, around 500 for DQA1, approximately 580 for DPA1, and some 470 for DPB1. The later analysis used no new phenotypic data to find candidate immune exposures, relying instead on TCR beta sequences and their occurrence across donors. Donor age, sex, ethnicity and CMV serostatus were compiled together with the repertoire data. On average, approximately 250,000 unique TCR beta nucleotide sequences were sequenced per donor among a few hundred genotyped donors of the cohort, with 15% to 20% of those sequences being non-productive. The study used immunosequencing to profile the T cell repertoires of hundreds of subjects and linked those repertoires to cytomegalovirus serostatus. Genome-wide SNP genotypes for about three fifths of the roughly 700 donors were used in a later genetic analysis, which treated that subset as a discovery cohort. All discovery cohort repertoires had been generated on a single sequencing platform. Approximately 300 gigabases of sequencing data and approximately 92 million unique TCR sequences made up an early release that covered several hundred HLA-typed donors. High-throughput TCR immunosequencing, statistical association of individual TCRs with disease status, and machine learning were combined to predict cytomegalovirus infection status. In a later analysis, previously published TCR beta repertoires from 600 to 850 donors were re-analyzed and high-resolution HLA genotyping was added so that TCR occurrence patterns could be studied.

The investigation overall reported the following: The study gave a list of under 200 TCR beta chains associated with cytomegalovirus. When HLA alleles, especially DR and DQ, strongly co-occurred, TCR associations were difficult to assign to individual alleles. The 87-base-pair reads could not distinguish some IMGT-functional V segments, including TRBV6-2 and TRBV6-3, so those segments were excluded. A later genetic analysis associated a missense DCLRE1C variant with V-gene and J-gene trimming of TCR beta chains, and an independent cohort replicated the association. At a false discovery rate of 0.05, a later analysis linked 15,000 to 20,000 TCR beta sequences to specific HLA alleles. The classifier was reported to diagnose cytomegalovirus status with high specificity and sensitivity in both the original cohort and the validation cohort. For the cohort, immune exposure information was limited to CMV serostatus. In a later analysis, most CMV-associated TCR beta chains were found to appear HLA-restricted, with HLA associations seemingly driven largely by CMV exposure. Roughly uniform sequencing depth across donors was assumed in presence/absence analyses, although this assumption may not hold. In an earlier analysis of about 550 of the donors, most TCR beta V segments were observed in productive rearrangements about 87% or about 30% of the time, broadly matching IMGT annotations. In a later analysis, HLA-associated TCR beta chains showed more clonal expansion and lower generation probabilities than non-associated chains that were equally common. Most TCR sequences were observed very rarely across donors, whereas some public TCRs were present in many individuals. In this cohort, only TCR beta chains were sequenced, and detectable features were limited by the absence of alpha or paired-chain data. In a later analysis, TCR association rates were found to vary across HLA loci, with the most associated TCRs seen for DRB1 alleles and the fewest for HLA-C alleles. A further reported finding was that TCR beta sequences accurately predicted the HLA-A and HLA-B alleles for most subjects in the first cohort. Because some donors lacked HLA typing at each locus, the association tests relied only on the typed subset. A cluster of highly shared sequence variants was judged likely to represent a technical artifact of the sequencing pipeline. A later genetic analysis reported fewer N-insertions in productive TCRs among donors in an Asian-associated ancestry cluster than the approximately 700-donor mean. According to a later analysis, parvovirus B19, influenza, CMV and Epstein-Barr virus appeared linked to several top co-occurrence clusters. Correlated functional status among segregating V segments might be attributable to linkage disequilibrium, but an unknown experimental factor could not be ruled out. Because counts were too low, roughly 18 rarely observed V segments, including chromosome 9 orphons, were left out of the earlier analysis of some 600 of the donors. The authors suggested that the approach could potentially be generalized to other disease states and immunological phenotypes. In vitro tests confirmed that three of the cytomegalovirus-associated TCR beta chains recognize cytomegalovirus antigens.

V sheds 0 bases and J sheds 0 bases, leaving 9 bases between their ends. CDR1 and CDR2 were assigned from the germline V gene as LGHNA and YSLEER. The CDR3 covers 16 residues, taking in both the cysteine and the phenylalanine. Only CDR3 DNA is held: 48 bases, read in frame from base 1. Library creation used the immunoSEQ multiplex PCR assay. For the multiplex PCR, a mixture combining 60 forward primers for TCR Vbeta segments and 13 reverse primers for TCR Jbeta segments was used. A multiplex PCR assay on genomic DNA amplified the CDR3 region of rearranged TCR beta genes. The Illumina HiSeq System was used to sequence the amplified TCR beta libraries as 87-base-pair reads. In the original analysis: Across the 670 or so repertoires, a later analysis counted 75 million to 90 million unique TCR beta chains, roughly 11 million of which were shared by at least two donors. Raw reads were error-corrected and collapsed into unique sequences with a nearest-neighbor algorithm that merged closely related sequences to remove PCR and sequencing errors. To assign V, D and J gene segments, CDR3 sequences were aligned to IMGT reference sequences. For a sequence to be retained, a match of at least six nucleotides to both a V gene segment and a J gene segment was required. Rearrangements were called productive when the CDR3 lacked stop codons and stayed in frame with V and J; all others were non-productive. Following IMGT convention, CDR3 was defined as the stretch from the second conserved V-encoded cysteine to the conserved J-encoded phenylalanine. In an earlier analysis of more than 550 of the donors, sequences lacking an unambiguous match to a single V gene segment were excluded. In an earlier analysis of around 590 of the donors, a V segment was called functional when productive rearrangements were above 56.7%, and segregating when the standard deviation between donors exceeded 5%. To diagnose cytomegalovirus status from the catalog of TCR beta chain sequences, a statistical classification framework was built. A later analysis assigned V and J genes by comparing TCR nucleotide sequences with IMGT/GENE-DB human TR gene sequences. In a later analysis, CDR3 sequences and most-parsimonious VDJ recombination scenarios were assigned using the TCRdist pipeline. A later analysis defined each TCR beta chain by its CDR3 amino acid sequence plus V-gene family, and excluded reads lacking a unique V-gene family. A later analysis removed 600 or so highly shared, low-generation-probability nucleotide sequences to deal with suspected cross-contamination and a sequencing artifact. A later analysis calculated a clonal expansion index for each public chain from normalized within-repertoire ranks of inferred template counts. Generation probabilities in a later analysis came from a VDJ recombination model fitted to out-of-frame rearrangements, and those results were checked against IGoR. In a later analysis, TCR-TCR, TCR-HLA and TCR-CMV co-occurrence was scored with hypergeometric tests, and a repertoire-size bias correction was applied to TCR pairs. In a later analysis, false discovery rates were estimated by permuting HLA or CMV assignments 20 times. In a later analysis, co-occurring TCRs were grouped using DBSCAN, and TCRdist sequence similarity was added for clustering within HLA-allele-positive subsets. Co-occurrence clustering excluded repertoires with fewer than 30,000 or more than 120,000 public chains, plus five with anomalous nucleotide sharing. The table comes from immuneACCESS by way of TCRdb, which keeps in-frame sequences with V and J called. Part of the clones is missing from these tables; in studies checked, under half for an unresolved V gene and the rest for unknown reasons. The DNA was the basis for D and trimming; V, J and clone size are from that table. This sample gives 200,000 to 250,000 clones in total; approximately 80% of them show up just once. Just over 1.4% of the sample belongs to the ten largest clones.

Sequenced input: PBMCs. Here the chain combines TRBV4-3 and TRBJ1-3; no D gene is confidently identified. The TCR sequence derives from a girl aged 10-17 years in good health and CMV-seronegative. The CDR3 corresponds to CASSQDNQISGNTIYF. The DNA sequence is given as TGCGCCAGCAGCCAAGACAATCAGATCTCTGGAAACACCATATATTTT.